Shown below are 16 T cell receptor beta chains from a single sample sequenced in a study of T cell responses to AZD1222 COVID-19 vaccine. Only in-frame clones appear in the TCRdb table, and some are missing; sequencing was by immunoSEQ multiplex PCR. The repertoire holds about 130,000 clones, with 94% as singletons. Sample: peripheral blood, taken on day 0 of AZD1222 vaccination. All receptors come from an adult in good health.

V is TRBV4-3 and J is TRBJ2-1, with a tentative D call TRBD2 (5 bases). The CDR3 has 17 amino acids. The V gene's germline CDR1 is LGHNA and CDR2 YSLEER. Trimming shortened V by 3 bases and J by 6 bases, and 21 bases separated the two germline ends. DNA of the CDR3: TGCGCCAGCAGCCAGCTCGGACTGCGCGGCGGGTCCAATGAGCAGTTCTTC. It is translated as CASSQLGLRGGSNEQFF.

This chain links TRBV30 with TRBJ2-7, with D perhaps TRBD1 or TRBD2 (5 bases each). The V gene lost 5 bases and the J gene lost 5 bases, with 10 bases spanning the gap. This CDR3 is 11 amino acids long. Looked up from germline, CDR1 is GTSNPN and CDR2 is SVGIG (reference sequence). Here the CDR3 reads CAWDQGHEQYF. CDR3 bases: TGTGCCTGGGATCAGGGACACGAGCAGTACTTC.

V is TRBV13 and J is TRBJ2-7; no firm D call. This CDR3 is 14 amino acids long. Germline CDR1 PRHDT, CDR2 FYEKMQ (reference sequence). Trimming stripped 4 bases from V and 3 bases from J, with 13 bases between. As DNA, the CDR3 is TGTGCCAGCAGCTCTAGGGCGGATTTCTACGAGCAGTACTTC. As protein: CASSSRADFYEQYF.

This chain links TRBV12-5 with TRBJ1-5, with 8 bases matching TRBD1. V gave up 0 bases and J gave up 3 bases; unmatched junction bases: 4. This CDR3 spans 16 amino acids. Germline CDR1 and CDR2: LGHNT and FRNRAP. CDR3 residues: CASGLVLGQDNQPQHF. The DNA of the CDR3 is TGTGCTAGTGGTTTGGTACTGGGACAGGACAATCAGCCCCAGCATTTT.

The CDR3 spells CSVAGVPMNTEAFF. For the CDR3, the DNA is TGCAGCGTTGCCGGGGTCCCGATGAACACTGAAGCTTTCTTT. The chain links TRBV29-1 to TRBJ1-1; D is uncertain. V shed 4 bases and J shed 0 bases, with 12 bases lying between them. This CDR3 region has 14 residues. Germline V gene lookup returns CDR1 SQVTM and CDR2 ANQGSEA.

The chain combines TRBV7-8 with TRBJ1-1; D remains unclear. Trimming shortened V by 3 bases and J by 1 base, and 15 bases separated the two germline ends. The CDR3 covers 16 residues. The germline gives CDR1 SGHVS, CDR2 FQNEAQ. The CDR3 coding sequence is TGTGCCAGCAGCTTTGGGTATAAGGGAACGAACACTGAAGCTTTCTTT. It translates to CASSFGYKGTNTEAFF.

The rearrangement uses TRBV30 and TRBJ2-5; 7 bases agree with TRBD2. The CDR3 totals 14 residues. The germline V gene has CDR1 GTSNPN and CDR2 SVGIG (reference sequence). Germline trimming cut 3 bases from V and 5 bases from J; bases unmatched to any gene: 9. Here the CDR3 reads CAWRPAGAGETQYF. The CDR3 nucleotides read TGTGCCTGGAGACCTGCGGGAGCGGGGGAGACCCAGTACTTC.

The chain uses TRBV7-9 and TRBJ2-5, with D uncertain. The germline CDR1 and CDR2 sequences are SEHNR and FQNEAQ (reference sequence). The CDR3 extends over 14 amino acids. Trimming pared 1 base from V and 0 bases from J, leaving 6 bases between. CDR3 amino acids: CASSLGTDQETQYF. The CDR3, as DNA: TGTGCCAGCAGCTTAGGAACAGACCAAGAGACCCAGTACTTC.

J is TRBJ1-1 and V is TRBV10-3; the D is unclear. The CDR3 totals 15 residues. The V gene's germline CDR1 is ENHRY and CDR2 SYGVKD. The V end lost 4 bases, the J end lost 8 bases, and 20 bases lay between the germline ends. The CDR3 reads CAISAEGPSLSEAFF. CDR3 DNA: TGTGCCATCAGTGCTGAGGGTCCTAGCCTTTCAGAAGCTTTCTTT.

V is TRBV5-1 and J is TRBJ1-1, with D perhaps TRBD1 (6 bases). V lost 0 bases and J 5 bases, leaving 14 bases between the germline ends. CDR3 size: 15 residues. Germline V lookup: CDR1 SGHRS, CDR2 YFSETQ. The CDR3 spells CASSLEAGAGTEAFF. The CDR3 DNA reads as TGCGCCAGCAGCTTGGAGGCAGGGGCGGGTACTGAAGCTTTCTTT.

The V call is TRBV28, the J call TRBJ1-4; D is undetermined. V was cut by 6 bases and J by 5 bases, with 10 bases left in between. Germline V gene lookup returns CDR1 MDHEN and CDR2 SYDVKM. The CDR3 loop spans 13 amino acids. The CDR3 protein is CASRRRPNEKLFF. The CDR3, as DNA: TGTGCCAGCAGACGCCGACCGAATGAAAAACTGTTTTTT. The full variable domain, rest sourced from reference TRBV28 and TRBJ1-4, is DVKVTQSSRYLVKRTGEKVFLECVQDMDHENMFWYRQDPGLGLRLIYFSYDVKMKEKGDIPEGYSVSREKKERFSLILESASTNQTSMYLCASRRRPNEKLFFGSGTQLSVL.

The V call is TRBV27, the J call TRBJ2-3; a weak D match, TRBD2 (5 bases). Germline lookup yields CDR1 MNHEY and CDR2 SMNVEV (reference sequence). This CDR3 contains 16 residues. Trimming pared 4 bases from V and 1 base from J, leaving 15 bases between. CDR3 amino acids: CASSSPPRRGTDTQYF. The CDR3 DNA is TGTGCCAGCAGTTCCCCCCCCCGGCGGGGCACAGATACGCAGTATTTT.

The chain carries TRBV19 and TRBJ1-5; tentatively, D is TRBD1 (6 bases). This CDR3 is 14 amino acids long. Germline assignment: CDR1 LNHDA and CDR2 SQIVND (reference sequence). V was cut by 4 bases and J by 5 bases, with 12 bases left in between. DNA for the CDR3: TGTGCCAGTAGTACACAGGGAGAGGATCAGCCCCAGCATTTT. This encodes CASSTQGEDQPQHF. The whole variable domain, remainder taken from reference TRBV19 and TRBJ1-5, is DGGITQSPKYLFRKEGQNVTLSCEQNLNHDAMYWYRQDPGQGLRLIYYSQIVNDFQKGDIAEGYSVSREKKESFPLTVTSAQKNPTAFYLCASSTQGEDQPQHFGDGTRLSIL.

This clone has a single count. The chain employs TRBV21-1 and TRBJ1-2. TRBV21-1 is noted as a pseudogene. The CDR3 extends over 18 amino acids. The CDR3, as DNA: TGTGCCAGCAGCAAAGGCCCCCGAAAGGGAGGGGGGTTTGGAGGCTACACCTTC. Its protein is CASSKGPRKGGGFGGYTF.

The table lists this clone with a count of one. This chain joins TRBV5-4 and TRBJ2-1; TRBD2 matches at 8 bases. This CDR3 contains 13 residues. Germline V gene sequence: CDR1 SGHNT, CDR2 YYREEE (reference sequence). Trimming at V came to 4 bases and at J to 8 bases, leaving 5 bases not matched to a gene. CDR3 coding DNA: TGTGCCAGCAGCCCGATACTAGCGGATGAGCAGTTCTTC. Its protein product is CASSPILADEQFF.

The rearrangement links TRBV2 to TRBJ2-7; TRBD2 matches 13 bases. The length of the CDR3 is 15 residues. The ends lost 3 bases at V and 4 bases at J; junction bases unmatched: 3. The germline CDR1 and CDR2 sequences are SNHLY and FYNNEI. The DNA for the CDR3 is TGTGCCAGCAGTGACACTAGCGGGAGGGGATACGAGCAGTACTTC. Its translation is CASSDTSGRGYEQYF.